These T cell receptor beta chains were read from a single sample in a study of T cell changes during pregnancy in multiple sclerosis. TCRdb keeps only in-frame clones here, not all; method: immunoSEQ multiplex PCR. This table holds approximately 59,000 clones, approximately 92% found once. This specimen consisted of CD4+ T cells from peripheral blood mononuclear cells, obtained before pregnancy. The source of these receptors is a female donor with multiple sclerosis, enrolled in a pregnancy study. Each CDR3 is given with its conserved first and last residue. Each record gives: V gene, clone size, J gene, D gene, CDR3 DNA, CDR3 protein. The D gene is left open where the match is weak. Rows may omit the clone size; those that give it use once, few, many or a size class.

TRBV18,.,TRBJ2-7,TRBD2,TGTGCCAGCTCACCACTAACTAGCGTCGCCTACGAGCAGTACTTC,CASSPLTSVAYEQYF
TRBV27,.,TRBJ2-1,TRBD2,TGTGCCAGCAGCCGACTTTCTAGCGGGAGTTCGGATGAGCAGTTCTTC,CASSRLSSGSSDEQFF
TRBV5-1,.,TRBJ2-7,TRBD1,TGCGCCAGCGGACAGGCTTCCCCCTACGAGCAGTACTTC,CASGQASPYEQYF
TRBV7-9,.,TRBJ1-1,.,TGTGCCAGCAGCTTTGGCGGGGGGCGCAGCACTGAAGCTTTCTTT,CASSFGGGRSTEAFF
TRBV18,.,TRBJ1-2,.,TGTGCCAGCTCACCGGTGCAGTTTTATGGCTACACCTTC,CASSPVQFYGYTF
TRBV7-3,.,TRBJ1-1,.,TGTGCCAGCAGCCCCGCTGGGGCAGGCGGCACTGAAGCTTTCTTT,CASSPAGAGGTEAFF
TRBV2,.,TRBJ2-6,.,TGTGCCAGCACCTCTCTGGCGGGTGGCACTGGGGCCAACGTCCTGACTTTC,CASTSLAGGTGANVLTF
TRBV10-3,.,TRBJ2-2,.,TGTGCCATCAGTGAGTCGGGACTGCCCACCGGGGAGCTGTTTTTT,CAISESGLPTGELFF
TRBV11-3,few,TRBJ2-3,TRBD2,TGTGCCAGCAGCACTAGCGGGAGGGCGGCAGATACGCAGTATTTT,CASSTSGRAADTQYF
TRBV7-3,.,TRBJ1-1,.,TGTGCCAGCAGCTTGGGGGCAAACACTGAAGCTTTCTTT,CASSLGANTEAFF
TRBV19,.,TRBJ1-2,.,TGTGCCAGTAGTGGAAAATACGACATTTTTGGTGGCTACACCTTC,CASSGKYDIFGGYTF
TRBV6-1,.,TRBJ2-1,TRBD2,TGTGCCAGTCTATCCGGACTAGCCTTCTACAATGAGCAGTTCTTC,CASLSGLAFYNEQFF
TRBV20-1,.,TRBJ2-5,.,TGCAGTGCTATCTACCAAGAGACCCAGTACTTC,CSAIYQETQYF
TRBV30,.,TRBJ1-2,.,TGTGCCTGGAGTGTAACCGACTTGTTGAGCCTTGGCTACACCTTC,CAWSVTDLLSLGYTF
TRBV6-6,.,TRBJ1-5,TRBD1,TGTGCCAGCAGTTACTCGAACACAGGGGTGCAGCCCCAGCATTTT,CASSYSNTGVQPQHF
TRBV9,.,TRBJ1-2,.,TGTGCCAGCAGGAGGGAGGGCGGGGACTATGGCTACACCTTC,CASRREGGDYGYTF
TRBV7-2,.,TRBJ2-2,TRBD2,TGTGCCAGCAGCCGGACTAGCGGGAGCGGCGGGGAGCTGTTTTTT,CASSRTSGSGGELFF
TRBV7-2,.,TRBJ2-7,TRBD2,TGTGCCAGCAGCTTAGAGGGCGGGGGTCTCTACGAGCAGTACTTC,CASSLEGGGLYEQYF
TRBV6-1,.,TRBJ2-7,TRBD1,TGTGCCAGCAGTCCTCCCGGGACAGGGTTCAACGAGCAGTACTTC,CASSPPGTGFNEQYF
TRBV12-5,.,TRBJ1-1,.,TGTGCTAGTGGTTCCAGGGGCGGACACACTGAAGCTTTCTTT,CASGSRGGHTEAFF
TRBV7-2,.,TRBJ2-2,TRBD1,TGTGCCAGCAGCTTACTTGTAGGACAGGGCGGGAACGGGGAGCTGTTTTTT,CASSLLVGQGGNGELFF
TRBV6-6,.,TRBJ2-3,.,TGTGCCAGCAAAGAGGGTTCTAGCCGCACAGATACGCAGTATTTT,CASKEGSSRTDTQYF
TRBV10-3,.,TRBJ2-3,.,TGTGCCATCAGCCCCGATGGAGAAGATACGCAGTATTTT,CAISPDGEDTQYF
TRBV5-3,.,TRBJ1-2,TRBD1,TGTGCCAGAAGCTTGGGGCAGGGGGCGCCTCCAGGCTACACCTTC,CARSLGQGAPPGYTF
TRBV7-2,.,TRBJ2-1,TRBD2,TGTGCCAGCAGTCTAGGGACTAGCGGTTACAATGAGCAGTTCTTC,CASSLGTSGYNEQFF
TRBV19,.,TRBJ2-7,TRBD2,TGTGCCAGTAGTATAAGGAGAGGGGGACTAGCGGGAGTTTACGAGCAGTACTTC,CASSIRRGGLAGVYEQYF
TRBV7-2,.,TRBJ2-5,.,TGTGCCAGCAGCTTAGGGGCGGGCGGAGGGACCCAGTACTTC,CASSLGAGGGTQYF
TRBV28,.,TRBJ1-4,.,TGTGCCAGCAAAAGGGGTAATGAAAAACTGTTTTTT,CASKRGNEKLFF
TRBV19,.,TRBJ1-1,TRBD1,TGTGCCAGTAGGCCCCCGACAGGGGTGAACACTGAAGCTTTCTTT,CASRPPTGVNTEAFF
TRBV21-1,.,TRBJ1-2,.,TGTGCCAGCTTGCATCCAGGGGGTTCTAGCTACACCTTC,CASLHPGGSSYTF
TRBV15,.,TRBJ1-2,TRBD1,TGTGCCACCAGCAGAGATGATTGGACAGGGTACTTCTACACCTTC,CATSRDDWTGYFYTF
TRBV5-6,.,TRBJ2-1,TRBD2,TGTGCCAGCAGCTTGGCCGGGAGGGCTAATGAGCAGTTCTTC,CASSLAGRANEQFF
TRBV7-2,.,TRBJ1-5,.,TGTGCCAGCAGCTTGGACTTTAATCAGCCCCAGCATTTT,CASSLDFNQPQHF
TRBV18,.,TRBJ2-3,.,TGTGCCAGCTCAATGAGGGGAGGATTTGCAAATGCAGATACGCAGTATTTT,CASSMRGGFANADTQYF
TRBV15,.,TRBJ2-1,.,TGTGCCACCAGCAGAGAAAGAGACAGGGAGCAGTTCTTC,CATSRERDREQFF
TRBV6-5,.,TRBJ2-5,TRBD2,TGTGCCACCAAGCCGGGACTAGCTCCCGAGACCCAGTACTTC,CATKPGLAPETQYF
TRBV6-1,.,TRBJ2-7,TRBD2,TGTGCCAGCAGTCCGGTGGCTAGCGGGACCTACGAGCAGTACTTC,CASSPVASGTYEQYF
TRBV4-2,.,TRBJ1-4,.,TGTGCCAGCAGCCAAGTGGGGCGGGGAAGAAATGAAAAACTGTTTTTT,CASSQVGRGRNEKLFF
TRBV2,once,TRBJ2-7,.,TGTGCCAGCAGAACCAGGGTCTACGAGCAGTACTTC,CASRTRVYEQYF
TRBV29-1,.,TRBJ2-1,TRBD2,TGCAGCGTTAACTTCAACGGGGGGGGAACCTACAATGAGCAGTTCTTC,CSVNFNGGGTYNEQFF
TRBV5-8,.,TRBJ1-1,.,TGTGCCAGCAGTCGCCCACAGGGTTGGAACACTGAAGCTTTCTTT,CASSRPQGWNTEAFF